One sample yielded the 5 T cell receptor beta chains listed below, sequenced in a study of PD-1 blockade in classical Hodgkin lymphoma. Each patient relapsed following autologous stem cell transplantation, and prior brentuximab vedotin exposure differed. Method: immunoSEQ multiplex PCR; TCRdb's copy keeps in-frame clones and lacks some. The sample yields around 13,000 clones, approximately 77% seen once. The material sequenced was peripheral blood mononuclear cells (PBMCs), taken at baseline. The source of these receptors is a human donor with classical Hodgkin lymphoma.

The V and J genes are TRBV2 and TRBJ1-5, with 9 bases fitting TRBD1. V trimming: 10 bases; J trimming: 4 bases; junction bases outside the gene matches: 8. Germline CDR1 and CDR2: SNHLY and FYNNEI. The CDR3 consists of 14 residues. CDR3 nucleotides: TGTGCCACCGACCCGGGACAGGGTAATCAGCCCCAGCATTTT. Protein product: CATDPGQGNQPQHF.

The J gene is TRBJ2-5, the V gene TRBV10-2; possible D gene TRBD2, 5 bases. The last part of the DNA fits TRBJ2-7 better; the J call may be wrong. Per the germline V gene, CDR1 is WSHSY and CDR2 is SAAADI. The CDR3 has 13 residues. This chain's CDR3 is CASTRVEGSEQYF. CDR3 DNA: TGCGCCAGCACCCGAGTCGAAGGGAGCGAGCAGTACTTC.

The chain couples TRBV4-1 to TRBJ2-1; maybe TRBD2 (6 bases). V gave up 1 base and J gave up 1 base, with 8 bases separating them. In germline, CDR1 is MGHRA, CDR2 YSYEKL. The CDR3 is 15 amino acids. In DNA form, the CDR3 reads TGCGCCAGCAGCCAAGCCGGGGGTTCCTACAATGAGCAGTTCTTC. Translating it yields CASSQAGGSYNEQFF.

V and J are TRBV6-1 and TRBJ2-3; the D gene is possibly TRBD2 (6 bases). V was shortened by 3 bases and J by 2 bases, with 12 bases between the two germline ends. CDR3 length: 15 amino acids. The germline CDR1 and CDR2 sequences are MNHNS and SASEGT. The CDR3 here is CASSEGDLYTDTQYF. DNA of the CDR3: TGTGCCAGCAGTGAGGGGGACTTATACACAGATACGCAGTATTTT.

This chain links TRBV7-2 with TRBJ1-2, with 7 bases identical to TRBD1. V lost 0 bases, J lost 6 bases, and 7 bases stayed unmatched. The CDR3 has 15 amino acids. The V gene's germline CDR1 is SGHTA and CDR2 FQGNSA. The CDR3 DNA sequence: TGTGCCAGCAGCTTAGCGCTCAGACAGGGTAATGGCTACACCTTC. This codes for CASSLALRQGNGYTF.